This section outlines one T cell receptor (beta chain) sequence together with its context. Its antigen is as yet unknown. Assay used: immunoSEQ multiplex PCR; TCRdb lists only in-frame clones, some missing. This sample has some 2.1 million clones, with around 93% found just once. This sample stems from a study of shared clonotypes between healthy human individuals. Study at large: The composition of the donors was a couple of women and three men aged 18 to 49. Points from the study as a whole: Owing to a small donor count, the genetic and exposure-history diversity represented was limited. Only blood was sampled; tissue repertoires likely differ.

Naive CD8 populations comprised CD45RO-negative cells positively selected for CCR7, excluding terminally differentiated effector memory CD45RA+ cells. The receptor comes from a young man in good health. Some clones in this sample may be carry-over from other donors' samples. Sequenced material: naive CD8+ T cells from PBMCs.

This chain's CDR3 is CASTSMAGPSRLETQYF. The CDR3 nucleotides read TGTGCCAGCACCTCGATGGCAGGCCCCTCAAGGTTGGAGACCCAGTACTTC. This rearrangement joins TRBV27 to TRBJ2-5; D ambiguous. Per the germline V gene, CDR1 is MNHEY and CDR2 is SMNVEV (reference sequence). The germline V and J ends were trimmed by 7 bases and 5 bases, with 26 bases remaining between them. The CDR3 has 17 residues.